A single sample gave rise to the 5 T cell receptor beta chains below, sequenced in a study of blood T cell repertoires in COVID-19. The table came from immunoSEQ multiplex PCR; TCRdb's copy has only in-frame clones and leaves some out. The table lists some 380,000 clones, roughly four fifths of them singletons. Sequences were obtained from peripheral blood. The receptors derive from a human donor with acute or convalescent COVID-19. The donor label of this sample is uncertain.

The V and J genes are TRBV28 and TRBJ1-4; D is possibly TRBD1 (6 bases). The CDR3 covers 17 residues. Per the germline V gene, CDR1 is MDHEN and CDR2 is SYDVKM. Trimming took 5 bases from V and 2 from J, leaving 18 bases between them. CDR3 nucleotide sequence: TGTGCCAGCAGTGACCCAGGGGAGGGAACTACTAATGAAAAACTGTTTTTT. It yields the protein CASSDPGEGTTNEKLFF.

The genes are TRBV6-4 and TRBJ2-7, with 14 bases matching TRBD2. The V gene's germline CDR1 is MRHNA and CDR2 SNTAGT. This CDR3 has 16 residues. V trimming: 5 bases; J trimming: 5 bases; junction bases outside the gene matches: 8. As DNA, the CDR3 is TGTGCCAGCAGTACCGGGACTAGCGGGAGTTTCAACGAGCAGTACTTC. The encoded protein is CASSTGTSGSFNEQYF.

The chain has TRBV12-5 and TRBJ2-3; tentatively, D is TRBD1 (5 bases). Germline-derived CDR1 and CDR2 are LGHNT and FRNRAP. The CDR3 runs 15 residues. Between the trimmed V and J ends, which lost 4 bases and 0 bases, there was a span of 11 bases. The CDR3 loop is CASGSQVTSTDTQYF. The CDR3 region has the DNA TGTGCTAGTGGTTCACAGGTTACTAGCACAGATACGCAGTATTTT.

V gene TRBV2 combines with J gene TRBJ2-7; 8 nucleotides line up with TRBD1. This CDR3 region has 13 residues. Germline lookup yields CDR1 SNHLY and CDR2 FYNNEI. Trimming cost V 10 bases and J 5 bases; bases outside gene matches: 10. CDR3 in amino acids: CATKTGELDEQYF. The CDR3 region has the DNA TGTGCCACCAAGACAGGGGAGCTGGACGAGCAGTACTTC.

The chain combines TRBV5-5 with TRBJ1-1, with D possibly TRBD1 on 5 matching bases. Trimming took 2 bases from V and 11 from J, leaving 19 bases between them. The CDR3 contains 14 residues. The V gene's germline CDR1 is SGHKS and CDR2 YYEKEE (reference sequence). In nucleotides, the CDR3 is TGTGCCAGCAGCTTCAGGACGCCCGAGCGGGGGGCTTTCTTT. Its protein is CASSFRTPERGAFF.